A single T cell receptor beta chain is shown here with its context. Its antigen is currently unknown. This record belongs to a study of shared clonotypes between healthy human individuals. General observations from the study: Clonotype sharing among donors was expected to depend on sequencing depth. Clonotypes not shared had lower generation probabilities than those common to all four donors.

Several immunoSEQ 96-well plates shared each subset's DNA, each plate a replicate. The DNA input per sorted-subset replicate PCR was 200 ng, corresponding to 32,000 or so T cell genomes. TCRdb's copy holds only in-frame clones and misses some; the assay was immunoSEQ multiplex PCR. Of millions of clones listed, roughly 95% were seen once; the top ten hold approximately 0.13%. There are 14 residues in the CDR3. Germline CDR1 and CDR2: SGHTS and YDEGEE. The V gene lost 6 bases and the J gene lost 1 base, with 13 bases spanning the gap. The chain uses TRBV5-8 and TRBJ1-1; D is ambiguous. Material for sequencing was naive CD4+ T cells sorted from blood. Subset in this sample: CD45RA+ positively selected. The receptor was derived from a man aged 18 to 30 in good health. The DNA for the CDR3 is TGTGCCAGCACCCTCAAATGGGGGAACACTGAAGCTTTCTTT. This encodes CASTLKWGNTEAFF.